A single sample gave rise to the 21 T cell receptor beta chains below, sequenced in a study of cytomegalovirus exposure and HLA in healthy donors. In the PCR, 60 Vbeta and 13 Jbeta primers were used. Produced via immunoSEQ multiplex PCR; TCRdb's table is partial and in-frame only. The profile shows over 120,000 clones, roughly 82% of them singletons. The sequencing sample was made of PBMCs. Every receptor here comes from a man aged 30-40 years in good health and CMV-seronegative.

The chain uses TRBV7-9 and TRBJ2-7, with 8 nucleotides matching TRBD2. The germline CDR1 and CDR2 sequences are SEHNR and FQNEAQ (reference sequence). V dropped 1 base and J dropped 2; count of bases not matched to a gene: 1. CDR3 length: 14 residues. The CDR3 DNA reads as TGTGCCAGCAGCTTAGTCGGGGGGGCCTACGAGCAGTACTTC. Amino acids: CASSLVGGAYEQYF.

The rearrangement uses TRBV7-2 and TRBJ2-5; no clear D. The end of the DNA is better explained by TRBJ2-7, so the J call may be wrong. CDR3 size: 13 residues. Germline V gives CDR1 SGHTA, CDR2 FQGNSA. CDR3 sequence (DNA): TGTGCCAGCAGCTTAGGCGAACCCTACGAGCAGTACTTC. Translation gives CASSLGEPYEQYF.

The rearrangement links TRBV5-4 to TRBJ2-3; D is unresolved. There are 17 residues in the CDR3. Trimming removed 2 bases from V and 2 bases from J, with 18 bases in between. CDR1 and CDR2 (germline): SGHNT, YYREEE (reference sequence). CDR3 protein: CASSFRLRPASTDTQYF. CDR3 DNA: TGTGCCAGCAGCTTCCGACTCCGACCTGCTTCCACAGATACGCAGTATTTT.

The chain uses TRBV6-6 and TRBJ1-1; D gene unclear. Germline loops: CDR1 MNHNY, CDR2 SVGAGI (reference sequence). The CDR3 length is 13 residues. Trimming left V 7 bases short and J 3 bases short, with 12 bases between. The CDR3 sequence is CASTGGRDTEAFF. As DNA, the CDR3 is TGTGCCAGCACCGGCGGGAGGGACACTGAAGCTTTCTTT.

In this sample, this clone turned up once. This sequence joins TRBV19 and TRBJ2-1; 8 positions match TRBD2. J was trimmed by 3 bases and V by 7 bases; bases with no gene match: 8. The CDR3 has 15 residues. Germline loops: CDR1 LNHDA, CDR2 SQIVND (reference sequence). CDR3: CASNPGLEGYNEQFF. CDR3 nucleotides: TGTGCCAGTAACCCGGGACTAGAGGGCTACAATGAGCAGTTCTTC.

In its sample, this clone was seen once. This chain connects TRBV19 to TRBJ2-1; D might be TRBD1 (7 bases). The V end lost 3 bases, the J end lost 7 bases, and 16 bases lay between the germline ends. The CDR3 totals 15 residues. Germline V gene lookup returns CDR1 LNHDA and CDR2 SQIVND (reference sequence). Here the CDR3 reads CASSIFQGGVNEQFF. CDR3 nucleotide sequence: TGTGCCAGTAGTATTTTCCAGGGGGGAGTGAATGAGCAGTTCTTC.

Here the CDR3 DNA reads TGTGCCAGCAGTATCCCAGCGGGAGCTGGGTCAGATACGCAGTATTTT. This translates into CASSIPAGAGSDTQYF. The V and J genes are TRBV27 and TRBJ2-3; 8 bases are shared with TRBD2. The CDR3 length is 16 residues. Trimming cost V 5 bases and J 4 bases; bases outside gene matches: 11. CDR1 is MNHEY, CDR2 SMNVEV, per germline (reference sequence).

On this clone itself: The sample has other DNA sequences that encode this CDR3 too. The chain is built from TRBV29-1 and TRBJ2-3; D is perhaps TRBD2 (5 bases). The germline CDR1 and CDR2 sequences are SQVTM and ANQGSEA. V lost 3 bases and J 0 bases, leaving 19 bases between the germline ends. CDR3 length equals 17 residues. The CDR3 reads CSVDGLAGTSSTDTQYF. CDR3 nucleotide sequence: TGCAGCGTTGATGGGCTAGCAGGAACATCTAGCACAGATACGCAGTATTTT.

As concerns this clone: The same CDR3 can be traced to other DNA sequences in this sample. The chain uses TRBV5-1 and TRBJ1-2; 8 bases are a match to TRBD1. Trimming at V came to 4 bases and at J to 4 bases, leaving 6 bases not matched to a gene. This CDR3 spans 14 amino acids. Germline CDR1 reads SGHRS; CDR2 reads YFSETQ. The CDR3 loop is CASSPGQGSYGYTF. CDR3 bases: TGCGCCAGCAGCCCCGGACAGGGCAGCTATGGCTACACCTTC.

The V call is TRBV28, the J call TRBJ1-2, with 8 bases identical to TRBD1. After removal of 6 bases from V and 5 bases from J, the junction contained 5 bases not matched to a gene. Per germline, CDR1 MDHEN and CDR2 SYDVKM. This CDR3 has 13 amino acids. The CDR3 loop is CASRDRALYGYTF. The CDR3 bases are TGTGCCAGCAGGGACAGGGCGCTTTATGGCTACACCTTC.

This sequence joins TRBV18 and TRBJ2-3; the D gene is possibly TRBD1 (6 bases). In germline, CDR1 is KGHSH, CDR2 LQKENI. CDR3 length equals 16 residues. V was pared by 3 bases and J by 0 bases, with 13 bases between. In DNA, the CDR3 is TGTGCCAGCTCACCCCCCCGGACAGCTAGCACAGATACGCAGTATTTT. This encodes CASSPPRTASTDTQYF.

The chain couples TRBV28 to TRBJ2-5; the D is unclear. CDR1 is MDHEN and CDR2 is SYDVKM in the germline V gene. The CDR3 covers 12 residues. Trimming left V 3 bases short and J 2 bases short, with 4 bases between. DNA for the CDR3: TGTGCCAGCAGTTTTCAGCAAGAGACCCAGTACTTC. Amino acids: CASSFQQETQYF.

The gene calls are TRBV2 and TRBJ1-5; D ambiguous. V lost 4 bases to trimming and J lost 7 bases, with 11 bases between them. The germline gives CDR1 SNHLY, CDR2 FYNNEI. The CDR3 has 13 amino acids. This CDR3 is CASSGEREQPQHF. The DNA for the CDR3 is TGTGCCAGCAGTGGGGAACGGGAACAGCCCCAGCATTTT.

This clone was counted only a few times. The V gene is TRBV10-1, the J gene TRBJ2-1; no firm D call. This CDR3 spans 10 amino acids. Germline V gives CDR1 WNHNN, CDR2 SYGVQD (reference sequence). Trimming took 6 bases from V and 8 from J, leaving 5 bases between them. The CDR3 sequence: CASRRDEQFF. The DNA of the CDR3 is TGCGCCAGCAGGCGCGATGAGCAGTTCTTC.

The chain uses TRBV10-3 and TRBJ1-1; the D is unclear. V dropped 0 bases and J dropped 6 bases, with 8 bases sitting between them. The CDR3 loop spans 13 amino acids. Looked up from germline, CDR1 is ENHRY and CDR2 is SYGVKD. Here the CDR3 DNA reads TGTGCCATCAGTGAGTCGGGCAAGGCTGAAGCTTTCTTT. It yields the protein CAISESGKAEAFF.

This clone turned up a few times. The V call is TRBV6-6, the J call TRBJ1-6; D is perhaps TRBD1 (6 bases). The CDR3 totals 15 residues. V lost 6 bases and J lost 9, with 18 bases in between. Germline CDR1 reads MNHNY; CDR2 reads SVGAGI (reference sequence). The CDR3 loop reads CASRPSGQRVSPLHF. In DNA form, the CDR3 reads TGTGCCAGCAGACCCTCCGGACAGAGAGTTTCACCCCTCCACTTT.

V usage is TRBV9 and J usage is TRBJ2-7; the D gene is possibly TRBD1 (5 bases). V lost 4 bases to trimming and J lost 2 bases, with 13 bases between them. CDR3 length: 14 amino acids. CDR1 SGDLS and CDR2 YYNGEE come from the germline V gene. This chain's CDR3 is CASSPSTGTYEQYF. The CDR3 DNA reads as TGTGCCAGCAGCCCCTCCACAGGAACCTACGAGCAGTACTTC.

This clone came up a few times. V gene TRBV18 combines with J gene TRBJ2-6; 7 bases map to TRBD1. CDR1 and CDR2 from the germline V gene are KGHSH and LQKENI. This CDR3 has 18 amino acids. The J segment lost 7 bases and the V segment lost 3 bases, leaving 15 bases of the junction unmatched. The CDR3 sequence is CASSPSFTGDGRANVLTF. The CDR3 coding sequence is TGTGCCAGCTCACCCTCGTTTACAGGGGATGGTAGAGCCAACGTCCTGACTTTC.

CDR3 sequence: CATPSNPSGRRDTGELFF. CDR3 in DNA: TGTGCCACCCCTTCAAACCCTAGCGGGAGAAGGGACACCGGGGAGCTGTTTTTT. This chain joins TRBV19 and TRBJ2-2, with 10 positions matching TRBD2. Unmatched junction bases numbered 17, after V lost 10 bases and J lost 3 bases. Germline values: CDR1 LNHDA, CDR2 SQIVND (reference sequence). The CDR3 has 18 residues. Supplemented by reference TRBV19 and TRBJ2-2, the full variable domain reads DGGITQSPKYLFRKEGQNVTLSCEQNLNHDAMYWYRQDPGQGLRLIYYSQIVNDFQKGDIAEGYSVSREKKESFPLTVTSAQKNPTAFYLCATPSNPSGRRDTGELFFGEGSRLTVL.

The chain employs TRBV7-2 and TRBJ1-1; 7 bases are a match to TRBD1. Germline CDR1 reads SGHTA; CDR2 reads FQGNSA. Trimming took 1 base from V and 6 from J; bases not matched to a gene: 5. The CDR3 runs 14 residues. The CDR3 DNA reads as TGTGCCAGCAGCTTAGTATGGCAGGGGGCTGAAGCTTTCTTT. This codes for CASSLVWQGAEAFF.

The CDR3 protein is CASSQTGTNEKLFF. In nucleotides, the CDR3 is TGTGCCAGCTCACAGACAGGGACTAATGAAAAACTGTTTTTT. The chain has TRBV18 and TRBJ1-4; 7 nucleotides line up with TRBD1. With 4 bases clipped from V and 2 bases from J, the junction kept 1 base outside the gene matches. The CDR3 extends over 14 amino acids. The germline V gene has CDR1 KGHSH and CDR2 LQKENI.